The 24 T cell receptor beta chains below come from one sample, sequenced in a study of memory CD4+ T cells and cytomegalovirus serostatus. The sort gate was single viable CD3+CD4+CD8-CD45RO+ cells for memory CD4+ T cells. The protocol was immunoSEQ multiplex PCR, while the TCRdb copy is restricted to in-frame clones and leaves out a portion. Altogether roughly 53,000 clones are present, about 80% being singletons, with the ten largest covering approximately 1.5%. The material sequenced was memory CD4+ T cells from blood. These receptors were taken from an adult in good health and CMV-seronegative.

The chain employs TRBV6-5 and TRBJ1-6, with TRBD1 as a possible D gene (5 bases). Germline V lookup: CDR1 MNHEY, CDR2 SVGAGI. V gave up 4 bases and J gave up 10 bases, with 14 bases separating them. The CDR3 has 14 amino acids. CDR3 loop: CASSSDLGGSPLHF. The CDR3 DNA sequence: TGTGCCAGCAGTTCGGACCTTGGGGGGTCACCCCTCCACTTT.

The chain employs TRBV19 and TRBJ1-2; a possible D gene is TRBD1 (6 bases). The V end lost 5 bases, the J end lost 12 bases, and 16 bases lay between the germline ends. There are 12 residues in the CDR3. Germline V gives CDR1 LNHDA, CDR2 SQIVND (reference sequence). Written as DNA, the CDR3 is TGTGCCAGTAGTCCCCTAGGGGGGACCAACACCTTC. This sequence encodes CASSPLGGTNTF.

This sequence joins TRBV7-2 and TRBJ1-2; D uncertain. Trimming removed 5 bases from V and 7 bases from J, with 17 bases in between. From germline, CDR1 is SGHTA and CDR2 FQGNSA. The CDR3 is 14 amino acids. Written as DNA, the CDR3 is TGTGCCAGCAGCACTGTAGGAAGGGTCAGTGGCTACACCTTC. This gives the protein CASSTVGRVSGYTF.

CDR3 sequence (DNA): TGTGCCAGCAGTGCGGTTGCGGTTGAGCAGTACTTC. Protein: CASSAVAVEQYF. This chain uses TRBV6-1 with TRBJ2-7, with D unclear. Germline V gene sequence: CDR1 MNHNS, CDR2 SASEGT. The CDR3 extends over 12 amino acids. Trimming stripped 4 bases from V and 7 bases from J, with 11 bases between.

The chain employs TRBV28 and TRBJ2-7; D not resolved. V was cut by 5 bases and J by 0 bases, with 17 bases left in between. The CDR3 loop spans 16 amino acids. The germline V gene has CDR1 MDHEN and CDR2 SYDVKM. The CDR3 sequence: CASSPSSAVRSYEQYF. CDR3 DNA: TGTGCCAGCAGTCCCTCCTCGGCAGTACGCTCCTACGAGCAGTACTTC.

The rearrangement links TRBV19 to TRBJ1-5; a weak D match, TRBD1 (5 bases). With 4 bases removed from V and 1 base from J, the gap between germline ends came to 17 bases. This CDR3 has 17 amino acids. Per the germline V gene, CDR1 is LNHDA and CDR2 is SQIVND (reference sequence). CDR3: CASSRVQGTASNQPQHF. In DNA form, the CDR3 reads TGTGCCAGTAGTAGGGTGCAGGGTACGGCAAGCAATCAGCCCCAGCATTTT.

The chain recombines TRBV7-9 with TRBJ1-4; no firm D call. V was trimmed by 5 bases and J by 8 bases, leaving 18 bases between them. The CDR3 totals 15 residues. The germline V gene encodes CDR1 SEHNR and CDR2 FQNEAQ (reference sequence). The CDR3 here is CASSAQVGLREKLFF. The CDR3 region has the DNA TGTGCCAGCAGCGCCCAAGTGGGGTTACGAGAAAAACTGTTTTTT.

The V and J genes are TRBV5-1 and TRBJ2-5; TRBD2 agrees at 10 bases. Germline V gives CDR1 SGHRS, CDR2 YFSETQ. The CDR3 is made up of 15 amino acids. The J segment lost 2 bases and the V segment lost 0 bases, leaving 1 base of the junction unmatched. In nucleotides, the CDR3 is TGCGCCAGCAGCTTGGCTAGCGGGGGACAAGAGACCCAGTACTTC. Protein: CASSLASGGQETQYF.

In its sample, this clone was seen a few times. This chain uses TRBV5-5 with TRBJ1-6; D ambiguous. The V end lost 0 bases, the J end lost 6 bases, and 7 bases lay between the germline ends. CDR1 and CDR2 from the germline V gene are SGHKS and YYEKEE (reference sequence). The CDR3 has 14 amino acids. The CDR3 spells CASSLAGGNSPLHF. As DNA, the CDR3 is TGTGCCAGCAGCTTGGCTGGAGGTAATTCACCCCTCCACTTT.

The rearrangement joins TRBV11-2 to TRBJ1-1, with D unclear. Trimming pared 5 bases from V and 1 base from J, leaving 8 bases between. CDR1 is SGHAT, CDR2 FQNNGV, per germline. The CDR3 runs to 13 residues. In DNA form, the CDR3 reads TGTGCCAGCAGCCCCTCGCCGAACACTGAAGCTTTCTTT. As protein: CASSPSPNTEAFF.

The V and J genes are TRBV29-1 and TRBJ2-7, with TRBD1 as a possible D gene (6 bases). Germline values: CDR1 SQVTM, CDR2 ANQGSEA. This CDR3 has 12 amino acids. V was trimmed by 3 bases and J by 2 bases, leaving 8 bases between them. The CDR3 DNA is TGCAGCGTTGATGAGGGGGCCTACGAGCAGTACTTC. This encodes CSVDEGAYEQYF.

V usage is TRBV5-1 and J usage is TRBJ2-6; perhaps TRBD2 as D (6 bases). Trimming stripped 4 bases from V and 4 bases from J, with 12 bases between. Per germline, CDR1 SGHRS and CDR2 YFSETQ. The CDR3 loop spans 15 amino acids. CDR3 residues: CASSVLASGANVLTF. CDR3 nucleotide sequence: TGCGCCAGCAGCGTACTAGCTTCGGGGGCCAACGTCCTGACTTTC. Combining the CDR3 with reference TRBV5-1 and TRBJ2-6 gives the whole variable domain KAGVTQTPRYLIKTRGQQVTLSCSPISGHRSVSWYQQTPGQGLQFLFEYFSETQRNKGNFPGRFSGRQFSNSRSEMNVSTLELGDSALYLCASSVLASGANVLTFGAGSRLTVL.

The chain joins TRBV15 to TRBJ2-7; D is possibly TRBD2 (7 bases). This CDR3 has 14 amino acids. V was pared by 6 bases and J by 2 bases, with 14 bases between. Germline CDR1 reads LNHNV; CDR2 reads YYDKDF (reference sequence). CDR3 amino acids: CATREGGPAYEQYF. As DNA, the CDR3 is TGTGCCACCAGGGAGGGGGGGCCTGCCTACGAGCAGTACTTC.

The DNA of the CDR3 is TGTGCCAGCAGCTTGGTGGCCAACTATGGCTACACCTTC. As protein: CASSLVANYGYTF. The gene calls are TRBV5-6 and TRBJ1-2; no clear D gene. The CDR3 is made up of 13 amino acids. V was shortened by 0 bases and J by 2 bases, with 5 bases between the two germline ends. CDR1 and CDR2 from the germline V gene are SGHDT and YYEEEE.

The sample holds one count of this clone. The chain carries TRBV18 and TRBJ2-5; D is uncertain. CDR1 is KGHSH and CDR2 is LQKENI in the germline V gene. The CDR3 is 13 residues long. The V gene lost 8 bases and the J gene lost 5 bases, with 15 bases spanning the gap. The CDR3 here is CASTTTEVETQYF. The CDR3 region has the DNA TGTGCCAGCACAACGACGGAAGTGGAGACCCAGTACTTC.

The chain uses TRBV11-3 and TRBJ2-3; D unclear. Between the trimmed V and J ends, which lost 2 bases and 4 bases, there was a span of 7 bases. The CDR3 sequence is 13 residues long. The germline V gene encodes CDR1 SGHNT and CDR2 YENEEA. The CDR3 here is CASSLFPADTQYF. The CDR3, as DNA: TGTGCCAGCAGCTTATTTCCCGCAGATACGCAGTATTTT.

This clone was counted a few times. The chain recombines TRBV28 with TRBJ1-5, with TRBD1 as a possible D gene (5 bases). Trimming took off 5 bases at V and 2 bases at J, with 19 bases between the two ends. CDR3 length equals 17 residues. Germline V gives CDR1 MDHEN, CDR2 SYDVKM. CDR3 nucleotide sequence: TGTGCCAGCAGTCCTTCGGATGGGGCGCGGGGCAATCAGCCCCAGCATTTT. Residues: CASSPSDGARGNQPQHF.

The chain employs TRBV4-2 and TRBJ2-4, with 8 bases lining up with TRBD2. The CDR3 has 20 amino acids. Germline-derived CDR1 and CDR2 are LGHNA and YNFKEQ. V lost 0 bases and J lost 0; bases outside the gene matches: 13. This chain's CDR3 is CASSQEPGGSGSTAKNIQYF. The CDR3 nucleotides are TGTGCCAGCAGCCAAGAACCGGGGGGGTCCGGGTCCACAGCCAAAAACATTCAGTACTTC.

The V gene is TRBV6-6, the J gene TRBJ1-5; TRBD1 matches 8 bases. The V gene's germline CDR1 is MNHNY and CDR2 SVGAGI (reference sequence). The junction had 6 bases not matched to a gene; V was cut back by 6 bases and J by 5 bases. The CDR3 is made up of 14 amino acids. The CDR3, as DNA: TGTGCCAGCAGAAGACAGGGGATCCATCAGCCCCAGCATTTT. Residues: CASRRQGIHQPQHF.

The gene calls are TRBV19 and TRBJ1-2; 9 bases agree with TRBD1. The CDR3 is 14 amino acids. CDR1 and CDR2 (germline): LNHDA, SQIVND (reference sequence). With 3 bases clipped from V and 7 bases from J, the junction kept 6 bases outside the gene matches. The CDR3 sequence: CASSIRTGGSGYTF. CDR3 nucleotide sequence: TGTGCCAGTAGTATTCGCACAGGGGGCTCTGGCTACACCTTC.

CDR3 sequence: CASSANPSGSYEQYF. Here the CDR3 DNA reads TGTGCCAGCAGTGCGAACCCCTCAGGAAGCTACGAGCAGTACTTC. The V call is TRBV6-4, the J call TRBJ2-7, with D unresolved. Germline CDR1 and CDR2: MRHNA and SNTAGT. Trimming took 4 bases from V and 3 from J, leaving 16 bases between them. This CDR3 has 15 residues.

The chain has TRBV6-1 and TRBJ2-1; weak D call: TRBD1 (6 bases). The CDR3 sequence is 14 residues long. Trimming took 10 bases from V and 4 from J, leaving 17 bases between them. Germline V gives CDR1 MNHNS, CDR2 SASEGT. This CDR3 reads CATARGQSYNEQFF. The DNA of the CDR3 is TGTGCCACCGCCAGAGGACAGAGTTACAATGAGCAGTTCTTC.

This chain connects TRBV14 to TRBJ2-3; D is undetermined. Per the germline V gene, CDR1 is SGHDN and CDR2 is FVKESK. The CDR3 is 17 amino acids. Trimming cost V 3 bases and J 2 bases, with 18 bases left between them. CDR3 DNA sequence: TGTGCCAGCAGCCACGCATCTCGAGACGAGAACACAGATACGCAGTATTTT. Protein: CASSHASRDENTDTQYF.

V gene TRBV6-1 combines with J gene TRBJ2-2; D tentatively reads TRBD1 or TRBD2 (5 bases each). Germline CDR1 reads MNHNS; CDR2 reads SASEGT. V lost 8 bases, J lost 4 bases, and 14 bases lay in between. The CDR3 spans 14 residues. The CDR3 DNA reads as TGTGCCAGCCGAAGGGACGGAACCACCGGGGAGCTGTTTTTT. It specifies CASRRDGTTGELFF.